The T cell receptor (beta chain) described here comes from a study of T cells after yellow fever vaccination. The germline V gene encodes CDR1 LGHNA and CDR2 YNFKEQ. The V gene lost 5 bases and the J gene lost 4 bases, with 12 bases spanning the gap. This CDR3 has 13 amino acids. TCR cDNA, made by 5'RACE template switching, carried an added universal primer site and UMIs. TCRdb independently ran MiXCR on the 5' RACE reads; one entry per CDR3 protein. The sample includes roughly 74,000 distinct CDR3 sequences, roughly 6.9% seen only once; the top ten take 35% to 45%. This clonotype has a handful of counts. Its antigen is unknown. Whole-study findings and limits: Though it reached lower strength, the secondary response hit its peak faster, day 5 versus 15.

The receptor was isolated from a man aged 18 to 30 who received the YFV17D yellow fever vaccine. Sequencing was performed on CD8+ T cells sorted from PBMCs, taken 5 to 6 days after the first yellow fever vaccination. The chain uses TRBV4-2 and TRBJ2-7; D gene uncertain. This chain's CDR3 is CASSFSFGYEQYF. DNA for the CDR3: TGTGCCAGCAGCTTCTCTTTTGGGTACGAGCAGTACTTC.